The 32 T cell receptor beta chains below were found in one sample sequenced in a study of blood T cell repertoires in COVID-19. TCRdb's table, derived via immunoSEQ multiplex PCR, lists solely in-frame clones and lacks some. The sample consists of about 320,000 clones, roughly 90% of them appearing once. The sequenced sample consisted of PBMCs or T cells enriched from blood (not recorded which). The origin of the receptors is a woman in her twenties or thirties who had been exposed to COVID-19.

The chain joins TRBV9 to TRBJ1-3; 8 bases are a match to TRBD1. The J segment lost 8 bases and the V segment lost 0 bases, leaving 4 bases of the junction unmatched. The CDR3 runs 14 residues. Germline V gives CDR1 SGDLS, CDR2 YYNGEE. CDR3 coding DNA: TGTGCCAGCAGCGTAGCTTCAGGGGGCGACACCATATATTTT. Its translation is CASSVASGGDTIYF.

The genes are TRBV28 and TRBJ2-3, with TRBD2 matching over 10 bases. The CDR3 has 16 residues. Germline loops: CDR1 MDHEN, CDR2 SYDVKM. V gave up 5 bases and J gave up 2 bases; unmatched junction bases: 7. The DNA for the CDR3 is TGTGCCAGCAGTCGACTAGCGGGCCTTCCCACAGATACGCAGTATTTT. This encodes CASSRLAGLPTDTQYF. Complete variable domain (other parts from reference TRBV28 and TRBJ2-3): DVKVTQSSRYLVKRTGEKVFLECVQDMDHENMFWYRQDPGLGLRLIYFSYDVKMKEKGDIPEGYSVSREKKERFSLILESASTNQTSMYLCASSRLAGLPTDTQYFGPGTRLTVL.

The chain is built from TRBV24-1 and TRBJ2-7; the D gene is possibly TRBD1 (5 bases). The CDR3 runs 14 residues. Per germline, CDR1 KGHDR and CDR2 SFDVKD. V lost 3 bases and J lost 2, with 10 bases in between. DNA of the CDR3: TGTGCCACCAGTGATCCAGGGATACCCTACGAGCAGTACTTC. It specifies CATSDPGIPYEQYF.

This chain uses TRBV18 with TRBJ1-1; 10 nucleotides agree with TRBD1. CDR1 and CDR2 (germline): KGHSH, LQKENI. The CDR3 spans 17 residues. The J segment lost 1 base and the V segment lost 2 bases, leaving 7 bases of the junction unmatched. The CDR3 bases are TGTGCCAGCTCACCATTAGGGACAGGGGATGGGAACACTGAAGCTTTCTTT. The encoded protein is CASSPLGTGDGNTEAFF.

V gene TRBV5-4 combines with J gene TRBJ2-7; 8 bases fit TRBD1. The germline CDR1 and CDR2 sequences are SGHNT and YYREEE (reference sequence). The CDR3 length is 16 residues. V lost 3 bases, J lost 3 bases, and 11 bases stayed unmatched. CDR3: CASSSGSARGLYEQYF. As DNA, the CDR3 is TGTGCCAGCAGCTCAGGGAGCGCCAGGGGGCTCTACGAGCAGTACTTC.

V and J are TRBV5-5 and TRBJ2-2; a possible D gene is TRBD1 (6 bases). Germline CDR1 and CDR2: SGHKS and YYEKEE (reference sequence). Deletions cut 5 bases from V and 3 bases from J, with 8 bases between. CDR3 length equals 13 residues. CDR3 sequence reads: CASRGHYTGELFF. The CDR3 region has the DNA TGTGCCAGCAGGGGACATTACACCGGGGAGCTGTTTTTT.

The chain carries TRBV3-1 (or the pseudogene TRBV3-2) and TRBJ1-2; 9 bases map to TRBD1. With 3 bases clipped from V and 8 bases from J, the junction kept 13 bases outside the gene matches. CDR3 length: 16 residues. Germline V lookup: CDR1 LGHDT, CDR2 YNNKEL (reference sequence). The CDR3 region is CASSHSIAGQGDGYTF. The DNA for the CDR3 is TGTGCCAGCAGCCACTCAATCGCGGGACAGGGTGACGGCTACACCTTC.

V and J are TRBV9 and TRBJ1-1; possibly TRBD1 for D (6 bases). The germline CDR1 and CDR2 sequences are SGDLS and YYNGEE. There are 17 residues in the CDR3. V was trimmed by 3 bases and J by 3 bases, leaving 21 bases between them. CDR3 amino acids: CASSATGLTLVDTEAFF. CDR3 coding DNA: TGTGCCAGCAGCGCTACAGGGCTAACCCTTGTGGACACTGAAGCTTTCTTT.

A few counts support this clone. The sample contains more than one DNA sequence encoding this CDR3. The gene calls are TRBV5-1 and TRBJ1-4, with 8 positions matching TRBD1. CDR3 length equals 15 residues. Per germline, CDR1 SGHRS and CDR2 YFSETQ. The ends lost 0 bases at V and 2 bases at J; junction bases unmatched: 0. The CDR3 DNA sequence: TGCGCCAGCAGCTTGGGGACAGGGACTAATGAAAAACTGTTTTTT. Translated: CASSLGTGTNEKLFF.

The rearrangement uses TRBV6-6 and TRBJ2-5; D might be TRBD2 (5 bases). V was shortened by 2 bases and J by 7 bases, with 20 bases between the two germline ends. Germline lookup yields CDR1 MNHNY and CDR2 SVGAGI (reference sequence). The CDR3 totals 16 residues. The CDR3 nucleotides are TGTGCCAGCAGTTACCCCTTTGAGGGAGCAAGATTGACCCAGTACTTC. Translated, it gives CASSYPFEGARLTQYF.

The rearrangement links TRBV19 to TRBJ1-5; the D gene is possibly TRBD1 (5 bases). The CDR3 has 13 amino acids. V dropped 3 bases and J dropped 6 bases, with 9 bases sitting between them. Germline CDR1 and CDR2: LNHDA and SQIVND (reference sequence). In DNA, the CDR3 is TGTGCCAGTAGTATTCGACAGTTTCAGCCCCAGCATTTT. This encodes CASSIRQFQPQHF.

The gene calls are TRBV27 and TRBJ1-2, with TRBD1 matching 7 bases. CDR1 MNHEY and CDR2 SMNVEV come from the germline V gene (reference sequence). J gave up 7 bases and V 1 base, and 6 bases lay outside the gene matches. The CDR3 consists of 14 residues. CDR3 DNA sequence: TGTGCCAGCAGTTTATGGGTTACAGGGGCTGGCTACACCTTC. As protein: CASSLWVTGAGYTF.

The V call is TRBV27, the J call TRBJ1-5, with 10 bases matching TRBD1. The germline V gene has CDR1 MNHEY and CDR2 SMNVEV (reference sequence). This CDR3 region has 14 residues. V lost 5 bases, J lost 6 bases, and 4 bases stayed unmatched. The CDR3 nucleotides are TGTGCCAGCAGTGCGGGACAGGGGCCTCAGCCCCAGCATTTT. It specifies CASSAGQGPQPQHF.

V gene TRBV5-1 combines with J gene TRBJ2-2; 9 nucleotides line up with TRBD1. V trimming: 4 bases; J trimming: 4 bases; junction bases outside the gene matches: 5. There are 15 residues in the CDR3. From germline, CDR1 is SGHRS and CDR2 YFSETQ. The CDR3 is CASSTGTGRTGELFF. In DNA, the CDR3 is TGCGCCAGCAGCACCGGGACAGGGCGCACCGGGGAGCTGTTTTTT.

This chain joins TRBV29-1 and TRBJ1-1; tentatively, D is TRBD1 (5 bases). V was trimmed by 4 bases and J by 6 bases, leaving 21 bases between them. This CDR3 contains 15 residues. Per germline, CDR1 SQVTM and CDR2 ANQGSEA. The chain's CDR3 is CSVVKSSTGGAEAFF. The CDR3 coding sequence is TGCAGCGTTGTGAAGTCCTCAACGGGGGGGGCTGAAGCTTTCTTT.

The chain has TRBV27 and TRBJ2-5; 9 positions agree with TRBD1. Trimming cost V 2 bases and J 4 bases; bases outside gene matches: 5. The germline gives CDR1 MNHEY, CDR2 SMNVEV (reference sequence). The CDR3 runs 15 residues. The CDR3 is CASSLGGQGLETQYF. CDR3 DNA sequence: TGTGCCAGCAGTTTAGGGGGACAGGGACTAGAGACCCAGTACTTC.

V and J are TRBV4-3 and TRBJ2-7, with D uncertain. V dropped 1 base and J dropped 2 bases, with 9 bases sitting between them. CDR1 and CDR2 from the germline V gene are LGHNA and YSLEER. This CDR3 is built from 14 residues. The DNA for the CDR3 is TGCGCCAGCAGCCAAGGTTACTCTCCCTACGAGCAGTACTTC. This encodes CASSQGYSPYEQYF.

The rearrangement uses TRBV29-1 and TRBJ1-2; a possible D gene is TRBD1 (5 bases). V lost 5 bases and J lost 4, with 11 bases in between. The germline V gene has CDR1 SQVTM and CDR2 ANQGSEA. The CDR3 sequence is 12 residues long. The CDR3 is CSVTGGGYGYTF. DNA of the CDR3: TGCAGCGTTACTGGCGGGGGCTATGGCTACACCTTC. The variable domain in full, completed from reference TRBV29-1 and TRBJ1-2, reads SAVISQKPSRDICQRGTSLTIQCQVDSQVTMMFWYRQQPGQSLTLIATANQGSEATYESGFVIDKFPISRPNLTFSTLTVSNMSPEDSSIYLCSVTGGGYGYTFGSGTRLTVV.

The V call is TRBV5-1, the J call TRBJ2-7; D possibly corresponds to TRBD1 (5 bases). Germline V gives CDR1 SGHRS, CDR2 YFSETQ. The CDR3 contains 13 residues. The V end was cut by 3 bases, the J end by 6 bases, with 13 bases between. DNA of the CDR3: TGCGCCAGCAGCTGGATGGCAGGGTCCGAGCAGTACTTC. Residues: CASSWMAGSEQYF.

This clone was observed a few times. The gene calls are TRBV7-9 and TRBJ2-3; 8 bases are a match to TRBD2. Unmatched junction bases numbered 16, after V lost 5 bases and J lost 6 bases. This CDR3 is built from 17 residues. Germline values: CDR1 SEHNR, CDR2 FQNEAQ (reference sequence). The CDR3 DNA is TGTGCCAGCAGCCTAACCATTGGGGGACTAGTAATGGATACGCAGTATTTT. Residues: CASSLTIGGLVMDTQYF.

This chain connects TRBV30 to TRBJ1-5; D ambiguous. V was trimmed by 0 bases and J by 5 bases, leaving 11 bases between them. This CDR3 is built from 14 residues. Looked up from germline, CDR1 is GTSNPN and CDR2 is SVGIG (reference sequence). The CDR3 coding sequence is TGTGCCTGGAGTGTATTTTCGAGCGATCAGCCCCAGCATTTT. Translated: CAWSVFSSDQPQHF.

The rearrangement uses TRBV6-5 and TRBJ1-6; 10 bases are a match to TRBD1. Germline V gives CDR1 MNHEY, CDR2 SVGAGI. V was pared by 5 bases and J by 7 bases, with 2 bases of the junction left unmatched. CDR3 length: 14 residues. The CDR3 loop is CASSRDRGNSPLHF. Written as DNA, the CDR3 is TGTGCCAGCAGTCGGGACAGGGGAAATTCACCCCTCCACTTT.

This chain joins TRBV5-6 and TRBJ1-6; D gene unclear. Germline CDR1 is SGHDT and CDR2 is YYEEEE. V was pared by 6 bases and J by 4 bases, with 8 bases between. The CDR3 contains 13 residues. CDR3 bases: TGTGCCAGCAACACCGTTTATAATTCACCCCTCCACTTT. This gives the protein CASNTVYNSPLHF.

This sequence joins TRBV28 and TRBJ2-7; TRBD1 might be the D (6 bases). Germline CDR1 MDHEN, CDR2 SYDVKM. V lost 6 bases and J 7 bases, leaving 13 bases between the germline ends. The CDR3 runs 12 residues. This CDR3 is CASRVRGDEQYF. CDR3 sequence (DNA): TGTGCCAGCAGGGTCAGGGGAGATGAGCAGTACTTC.

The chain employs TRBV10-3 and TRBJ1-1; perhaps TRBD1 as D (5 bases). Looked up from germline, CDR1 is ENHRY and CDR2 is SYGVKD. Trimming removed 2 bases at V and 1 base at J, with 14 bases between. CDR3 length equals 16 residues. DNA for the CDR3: TGTGCCATCAGTGAGGGGGCCCGGGCGGAGAACACTGAAGCTTTCTTT. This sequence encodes CAISEGARAENTEAFF.

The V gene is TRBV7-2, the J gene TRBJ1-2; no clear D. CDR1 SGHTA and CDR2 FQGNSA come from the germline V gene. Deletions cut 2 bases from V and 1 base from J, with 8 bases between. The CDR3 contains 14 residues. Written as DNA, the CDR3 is TGTGCCAGCAGCTTATGGTACAATAACTATGGCTACACCTTC. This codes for CASSLWYNNYGYTF.

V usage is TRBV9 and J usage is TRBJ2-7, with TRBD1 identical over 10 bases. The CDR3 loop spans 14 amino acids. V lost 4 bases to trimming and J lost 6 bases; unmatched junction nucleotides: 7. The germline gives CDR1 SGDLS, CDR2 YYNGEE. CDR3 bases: TGTGCCAGCAGCTCCCCCGGGACAGGGGTCGAGCAGTACTTC. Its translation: CASSSPGTGVEQYF.

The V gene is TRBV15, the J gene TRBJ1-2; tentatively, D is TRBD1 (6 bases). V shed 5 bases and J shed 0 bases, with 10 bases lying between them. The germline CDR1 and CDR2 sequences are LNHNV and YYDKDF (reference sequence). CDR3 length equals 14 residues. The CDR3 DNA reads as TGTGCCACCAGCCGGGGGGCGGCTAACTATGGCTACACCTTC. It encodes CATSRGAANYGYTF.

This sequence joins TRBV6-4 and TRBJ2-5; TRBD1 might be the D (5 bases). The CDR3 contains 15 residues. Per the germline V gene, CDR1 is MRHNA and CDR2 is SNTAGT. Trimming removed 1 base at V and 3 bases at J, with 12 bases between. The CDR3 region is CASSDCRDGEETQYF. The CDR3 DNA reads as TGTGCCAGCAGTGACTGCAGGGATGGGGAAGAGACCCAGTACTTC.

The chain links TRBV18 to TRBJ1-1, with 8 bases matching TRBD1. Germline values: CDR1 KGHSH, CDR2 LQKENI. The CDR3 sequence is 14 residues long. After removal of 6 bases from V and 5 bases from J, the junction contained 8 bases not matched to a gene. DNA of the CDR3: TGTGCCAGCTCTAAAGGACAGGGCGGTACTGAAGCTTTCTTT. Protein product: CASSKGQGGTEAFF.

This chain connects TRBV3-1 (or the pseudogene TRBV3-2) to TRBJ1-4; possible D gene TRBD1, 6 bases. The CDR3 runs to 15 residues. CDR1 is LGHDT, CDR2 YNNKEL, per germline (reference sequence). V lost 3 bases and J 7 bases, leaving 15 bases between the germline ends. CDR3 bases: TGTGCCAGCAGCCATTCCCGGGACATTATTGAAAAACTGTTTTTT. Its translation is CASSHSRDIIEKLFF.

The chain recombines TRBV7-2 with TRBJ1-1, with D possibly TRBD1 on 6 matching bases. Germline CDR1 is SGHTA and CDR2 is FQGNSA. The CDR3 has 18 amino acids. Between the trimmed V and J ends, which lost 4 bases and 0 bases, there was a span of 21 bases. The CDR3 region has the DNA TGTGCCAGCAGCTCGATCTACGCCCTCGACAGGTTGAACACTGAAGCTTTCTTT. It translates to CASSSIYALDRLNTEAFF.